This TCR beta chain was sequenced for a study of human T cells and chemical hapten exposure. Overall study findings and caveats: TCRs whose frequency exceeded 1 in 1000 remained the same following DPC sensitization.

What the library attached to individual cDNA molecules were unique molecular identifiers. TCRdb re-called the 5' RACE reads with MiXCR, one entry per CDR3 protein. The table lists around 140,000 distinct CDR3 sequences, 4.1% of them singletons. Ten or more counts support this clonotype. Its antigen is as yet unknown. The CDR3 sequence is 13 residues long. V shed 5 bases and J shed 4 bases, with 11 bases lying between them. Per germline, CDR1 LGHNA and CDR2 YNFKEQ. Someone pulled total RNA out of unfractionated whole blood. The sequence came from a female donor in good health. The chain uses TRBV4-2 and TRBJ1-1, with D perhaps TRBD1 (5 bases). CDR3 loop: CASSYRISTEAFF. Written as DNA, the CDR3 is TGTGCCAGCAGCTACAGGATCAGCACTGAAGCTTTCTTT.